The TCR beta chain under discussion was sequenced for a study of OX40 agonist ivuxolimab in advanced cancers. Study-level information: Prior therapy, whether anti-PD-1, anti-PD-L1 or anti-CTLA-4, was allowed, and approximately 40% had some. Regarding the study as a whole: Expanded clones belonging to CD8+ T cells outnumbered, on average, those of CD4+.

As for this clone: Its antigen is as yet unknown.

The assay was immunoSEQ multiplex PCR, and TCRdb's table has in-frame clones only and misses some. The sample holds roughly 50,000 clones; under 85% are singletons and the top ten take 5% to 7.5%. This CDR3 has 14 amino acids. Per the germline V gene, CDR1 is MGHRA and CDR2 is YSYEKL. The V end was cut by 5 bases, the J end by 7 bases, with 17 bases between. This sequence was found in an adult with an advanced solid tumor such as melanoma, head and neck, liver or kidney cancer. The sample was CD4+ or CD8+ T cells sorted from blood, taken in a trial of the OX40 agonist ivuxolimab. V gene TRBV4-1 combines with J gene TRBJ1-2; no firm D call. CDR3 nucleotides: TGCGCCAGCAGCGTGGATTCACAAACGGGTGGCTACACCTTC. Translating gives CASSVDSQTGGYTF.